This TCR beta chain is from a study of regulatory T cells in long-lasting Graves disease. Study at large: Antithyroid drug intake by newly diagnosed Graves' patients had lasted under 3 months.

Time point in this sample: newly diagnosed GD, antithyroid drugs for less than 3 months. PBMC-derived RNA was used for the TCR library. Investigators prepared the TCR beta libraries by applying iRepertoire HTBI primers and Arm-PCR of CDR3 regions. TCRdb reprocessed the multiplex PCR reads with MiXCR, giving one entry per CDR3 protein. The sample carries some 600,000 distinct CDR3 sequences, 15% to 20% recorded once. Concerning this clonotype: No antigen is known for it.

The study, taken as a whole, reports: For persistent Graves' patients, TCR diversity was lower than for newly diagnosed ones. Sharing of public clonotypes was greater in persistent patients (roughly 2,600) than in new patients (around 1,000).

The length of the CDR3 is 14 residues. CDR1 and CDR2 from the germline V gene are SQVTM and ANQGSEA. Between the trimmed V and J ends, which lost 8 bases and 4 bases, there was a span of 18 bases. The same data also contributed to another study, on T cells in Graves' hyperthyroidism and ophthalmopathy. Turning to that study: Blood also showed most of the thyroid clonotypes that were expanded above 0.001.

The material was peripheral blood mononuclear cells (PBMCs), obtained at new diagnosis, from a patient treated with antithyroid drugs. The chain carries TRBV29-1 and TRBJ1-5, with D hard to call. The sequence came from a man between 18 and 35 years old with Graves disease. In nucleotides, the CDR3 is TGCAGCCGCCCCGGAATCCCGGCGAATCAGCCCCAGCATTTT. Its translation is CSRPGIPANQPQHF.